This T cell receptor (beta chain) was retrieved from a study of blood T cells in healthy people across ages. Next came a second PCR, run for about 7 to 12 cycles, which used a sample-barcoded 5' primer along with a J-beta primer mix. TCRdb used MiXCR to reprocess the 5' RACE reads, holding one entry per CDR3 protein. Of about 640,000 distinct CDR3 sequences in the sample, approximately 30% were seen once. Points from the study as a whole: Both naive CD4+ cell counts and diversity were greater in long-lived donors than in aged donors.

Regarding this clonotype: As yet, its antigen is unknown.

CDR3 length: 15 residues. The V segment lost 1 base and the J segment 2 bases; nucleotides outside the gene matches: 5. The germline V gene has CDR1 SGHVS and CDR2 FQNEAQ. The chain employs TRBV7-8 and TRBJ2-7; 7 positions match TRBD2. Sequenced input: blood. The TCR sequence derives from a woman older than 75 in good health. The CDR3 sequence: CASSLVGGSPYEQYF. For the CDR3, the DNA is TGTGCCAGCAGCTTAGTAGGCGGGAGTCCCTACGAGCAGTACTTC.